This T cell receptor (beta chain) was captured by sequencing in a study of T cell responses to AZD1222 COVID-19 vaccine. Study outcomes and limitations: Reports say nearly half of spike-specific TCRs go after unmutated variant regions.

Comments on this clone: The target antigen is unknown.

Libraries were prepared by immunoSEQ multiplex PCR; TCRdb keeps only in-frame clonotypes and omits some of them. Altogether over 150,000 clones are present, about nine tenths being singletons, with the ten largest covering more than 1.3%. This clonotype was obtained from an adult in good health. Sequenced material: peripheral blood, taken on day 0 of AZD1222 vaccination.

In DNA form, the CDR3 reads TGTGCCAGCAGGCCACTAGAGCCCCAAGAGACCCAGTACTTC. Its protein is CASRPLEPQETQYF. J is TRBJ2-5 and V is TRBV28, with a tentative D call TRBD2 (5 bases). Germline V gives CDR1 MDHEN, CDR2 SYDVKM. The CDR3 consists of 14 residues. Trimming took off 6 bases at V and 1 base at J, with 12 bases between the two ends.